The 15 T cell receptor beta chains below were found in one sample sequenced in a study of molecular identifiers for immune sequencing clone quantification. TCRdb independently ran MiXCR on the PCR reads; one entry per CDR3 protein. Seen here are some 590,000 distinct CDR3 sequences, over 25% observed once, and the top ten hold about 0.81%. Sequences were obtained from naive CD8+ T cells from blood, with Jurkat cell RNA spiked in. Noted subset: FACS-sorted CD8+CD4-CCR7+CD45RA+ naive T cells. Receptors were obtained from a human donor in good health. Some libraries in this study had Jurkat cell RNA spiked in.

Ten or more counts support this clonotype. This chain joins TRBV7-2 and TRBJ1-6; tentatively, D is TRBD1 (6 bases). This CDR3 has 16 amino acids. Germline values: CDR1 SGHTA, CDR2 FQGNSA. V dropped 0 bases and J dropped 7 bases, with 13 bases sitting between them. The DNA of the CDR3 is TGTGCCAGCAGCTTAGCATTACAGGGTTGGAATTCACCCCTCCACTTT. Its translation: CASSLALQGWNSPLHF.

CDR3 DNA: TGTGCCAGTCGAACTCGACAGGGGTTGAACACTGAAGCTTTCTTT. Translated, it gives CASRTRQGLNTEAFF. The gene calls are TRBV2 and TRBJ1-1, with TRBD1 identical over 8 bases. Germline V gives CDR1 SNHLY, CDR2 FYNNEI. The CDR3 length is 15 residues. Losses at the gene ends were 9 bases for V and 0 bases for J; bases not matched to a gene: 9.

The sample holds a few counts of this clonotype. The CDR3 region has the DNA TGCAGTGCTAAACTAGCGGGACTTAGCACAGATACGCAGTATTTT. It encodes CSAKLAGLSTDTQYF. This sequence joins TRBV20-1 and TRBJ2-3; 10 nucleotides match TRBD2. Germline assignment: CDR1 DFQATT and CDR2 SNEGSKA (reference sequence). Losses at the gene ends were 4 bases for V and 0 bases for J; bases not matched to a gene: 4. The CDR3 has 15 amino acids.

CDR3 DNA: TGTGCCAGCAGTTCAATAGCGGGAGGGGAAGATACGCAGTATTTT. Translation gives CASSSIAGGEDTQYF. The chain employs TRBV27 and TRBJ2-3; 11 bases are a match to TRBD2. V shed 4 bases, J shed 5 bases, and the junction held 5 bases outside the gene matches. The V gene's germline CDR1 is MNHEY and CDR2 SMNVEV (reference sequence). The CDR3 spans 15 residues.

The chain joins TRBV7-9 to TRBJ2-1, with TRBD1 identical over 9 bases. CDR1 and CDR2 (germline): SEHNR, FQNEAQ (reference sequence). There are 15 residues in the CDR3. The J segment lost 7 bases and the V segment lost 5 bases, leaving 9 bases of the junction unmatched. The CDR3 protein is CASSEQDRGPNEQFF. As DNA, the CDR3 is TGTGCCAGCAGCGAACAGGACAGGGGTCCGAATGAGCAGTTCTTC. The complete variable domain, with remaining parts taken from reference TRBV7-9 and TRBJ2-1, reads DTGVSQNPRHKITKRGQNVTFRCDPISEHNRLYWYRQTLGQGPEFLTYFQNEAQLEKSRLLSDRFSAERPKGSFSTLEIQRTEQGDSAMYLCASSEQDRGPNEQFFGPGTRLTVL.

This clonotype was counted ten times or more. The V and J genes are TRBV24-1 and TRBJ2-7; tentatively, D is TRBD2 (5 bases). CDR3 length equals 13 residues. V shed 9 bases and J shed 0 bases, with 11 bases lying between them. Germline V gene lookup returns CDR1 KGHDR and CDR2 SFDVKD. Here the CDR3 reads CATSDGVSYEQYF. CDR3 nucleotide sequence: TGTGCCACCTCGGACGGGGTCTCCTACGAGCAGTACTTC.

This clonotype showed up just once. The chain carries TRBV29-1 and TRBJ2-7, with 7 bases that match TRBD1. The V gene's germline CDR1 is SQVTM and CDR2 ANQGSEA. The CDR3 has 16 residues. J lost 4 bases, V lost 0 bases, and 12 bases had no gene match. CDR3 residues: CSVEEPSGQNLYEQYF. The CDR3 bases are TGCAGCGTTGAAGAGCCCTCGGGACAGAATCTTTACGAGCAGTACTTC.

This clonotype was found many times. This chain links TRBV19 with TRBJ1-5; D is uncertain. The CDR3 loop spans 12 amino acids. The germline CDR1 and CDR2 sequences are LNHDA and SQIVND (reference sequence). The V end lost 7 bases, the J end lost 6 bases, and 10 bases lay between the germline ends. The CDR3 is CASNSGFQPQHF. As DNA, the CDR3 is TGTGCCAGTAACTCCGGGTTTCAGCCCCAGCATTTT.

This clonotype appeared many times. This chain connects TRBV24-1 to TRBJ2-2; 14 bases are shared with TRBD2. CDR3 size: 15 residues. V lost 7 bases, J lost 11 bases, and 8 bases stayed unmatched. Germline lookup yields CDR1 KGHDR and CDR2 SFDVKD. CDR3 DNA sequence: TGTGCCACCAGCCCCGGGACTAGCGGGAGCAGTGAGCTGTTTTTT. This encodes CATSPGTSGSSELFF.

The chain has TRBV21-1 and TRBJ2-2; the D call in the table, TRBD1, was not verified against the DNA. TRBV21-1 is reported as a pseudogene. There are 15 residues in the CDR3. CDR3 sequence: CASSNPLTATRELFF. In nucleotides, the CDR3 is TGTGCCAGCAGCAACCCACTGACAGCCACCAGGGAGCTGTTTTTT.

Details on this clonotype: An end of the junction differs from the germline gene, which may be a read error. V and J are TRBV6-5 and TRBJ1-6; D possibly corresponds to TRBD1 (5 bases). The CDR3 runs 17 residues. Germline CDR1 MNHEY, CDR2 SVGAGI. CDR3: CASSYSKGSSYNSPLRF. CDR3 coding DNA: TGTGCCAGCAGTTACTCGAAGGGGAGCTCCTATAATTCACCCCTCCGCTTT.

The CDR3 sequence is CASSESGGPSYNEQFF. CDR3 DNA sequence: TGTGCCAGCAGTGAATCGGGGGGCCCTTCCTACAATGAGCAGTTCTTC. V usage is TRBV25-1 and J usage is TRBJ2-1, with D possibly matching TRBD2 (7 bases). Trimming left V 1 base short and J 1 base short, with 11 bases between. CDR3 length: 16 residues. Germline V gives CDR1 MGHDK, CDR2 SYGVNS. The entire variable domain, with the rest obtained from reference TRBV25-1 and TRBJ2-1, is as follows: EADIYQTPRYLVIGTGKKITLECSQTMGHDKMYWYQQDPGMELHLIHYSYGVNSTEKGDLSSESTVSRIRTEHFPLTLESARPSHTSQYLCASSESGGPSYNEQFFGPGTRLTVL.

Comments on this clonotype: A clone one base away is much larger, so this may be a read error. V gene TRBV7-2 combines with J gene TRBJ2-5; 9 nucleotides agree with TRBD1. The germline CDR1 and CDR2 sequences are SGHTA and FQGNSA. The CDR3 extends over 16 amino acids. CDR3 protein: CASSFTTGGLQESQYF. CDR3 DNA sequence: TGTGCCAGCAGCTTCACGACAGGGGGTCTCCAAGAGAGCCAGTACTTC.

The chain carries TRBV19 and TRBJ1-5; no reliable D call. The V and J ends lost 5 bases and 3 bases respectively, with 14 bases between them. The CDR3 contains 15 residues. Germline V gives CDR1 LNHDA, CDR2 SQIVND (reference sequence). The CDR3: CASSPRVEFNQPQHF. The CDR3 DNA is TGTGCCAGTAGTCCCCGTGTGGAGTTCAATCAGCCCCAGCATTTT.

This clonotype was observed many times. The CDR3 loop reads CASSQANYNEQFF. The CDR3 DNA reads as TGCGCCAGCAGCCAGGCGAACTACAATGAGCAGTTCTTC. This sequence joins TRBV5-1 and TRBJ2-1, with no clear D. Trimming took 4 bases from V and 3 from J, leaving 8 bases between them. The CDR3 runs 13 residues. Germline CDR1 reads SGHRS; CDR2 reads YFSETQ.